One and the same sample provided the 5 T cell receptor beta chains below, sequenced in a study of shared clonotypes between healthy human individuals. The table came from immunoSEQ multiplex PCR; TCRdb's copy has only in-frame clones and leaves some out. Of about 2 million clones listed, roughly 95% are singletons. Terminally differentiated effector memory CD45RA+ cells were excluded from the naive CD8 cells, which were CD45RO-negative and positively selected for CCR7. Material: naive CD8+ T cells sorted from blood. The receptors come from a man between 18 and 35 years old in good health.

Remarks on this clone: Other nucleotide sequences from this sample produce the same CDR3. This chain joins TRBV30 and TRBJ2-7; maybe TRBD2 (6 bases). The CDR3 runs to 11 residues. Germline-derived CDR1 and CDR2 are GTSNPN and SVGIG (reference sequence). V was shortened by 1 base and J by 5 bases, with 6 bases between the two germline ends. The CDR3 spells CAWSGGDEQYF. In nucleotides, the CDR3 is TGTGCCTGGAGTGGGGGGGACGAGCAGTACTTC.

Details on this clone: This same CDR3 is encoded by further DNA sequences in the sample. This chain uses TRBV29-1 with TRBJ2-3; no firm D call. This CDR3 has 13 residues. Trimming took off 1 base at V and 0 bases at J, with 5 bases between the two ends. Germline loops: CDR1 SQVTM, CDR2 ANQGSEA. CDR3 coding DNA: TGCAGCGTTGAAGGCGGAAGCACAGATACGCAGTATTTT. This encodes CSVEGGSTDTQYF.

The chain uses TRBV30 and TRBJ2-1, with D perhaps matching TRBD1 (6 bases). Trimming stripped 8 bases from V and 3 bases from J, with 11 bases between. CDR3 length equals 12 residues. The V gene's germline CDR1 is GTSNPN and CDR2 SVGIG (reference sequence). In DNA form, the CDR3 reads TGTGCCCAGGGGCCTCTCTACAATGAGCAGTTCTTC. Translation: CAQGPLYNEQFF.

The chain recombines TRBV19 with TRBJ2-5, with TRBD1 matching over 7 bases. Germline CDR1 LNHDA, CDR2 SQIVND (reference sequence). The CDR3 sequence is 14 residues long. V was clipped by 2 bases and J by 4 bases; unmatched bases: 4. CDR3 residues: CASSIRRDRETQYF. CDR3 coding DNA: TGTGCCAGTAGTATACGCCGGGACAGAGAGACCCAGTACTTC. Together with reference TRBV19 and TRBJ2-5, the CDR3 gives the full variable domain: DGGITQSPKYLFRKEGQNVTLSCEQNLNHDAMYWYRQDPGQGLRLIYYSQIVNDFQKGDIAEGYSVSREKKESFPLTVTSAQKNPTAFYLCASSIRRDRETQYFGPGTRLLVL.

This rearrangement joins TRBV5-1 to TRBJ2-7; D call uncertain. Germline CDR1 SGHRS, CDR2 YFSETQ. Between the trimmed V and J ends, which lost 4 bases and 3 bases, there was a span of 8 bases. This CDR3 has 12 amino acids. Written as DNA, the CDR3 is TGCGCCAGCAGCGAAGGGCGCTACGAGCAGTACTTC. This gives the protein CASSEGRYEQYF. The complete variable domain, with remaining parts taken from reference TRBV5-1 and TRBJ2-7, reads KAGVTQTPRYLIKTRGQQVTLSCSPISGHRSVSWYQQTPGQGLQFLFEYFSETQRNKGNFPGRFSGRQFSNSRSEMNVSTLELGDSALYLCASSEGRYEQYFGPGTRLTVT.